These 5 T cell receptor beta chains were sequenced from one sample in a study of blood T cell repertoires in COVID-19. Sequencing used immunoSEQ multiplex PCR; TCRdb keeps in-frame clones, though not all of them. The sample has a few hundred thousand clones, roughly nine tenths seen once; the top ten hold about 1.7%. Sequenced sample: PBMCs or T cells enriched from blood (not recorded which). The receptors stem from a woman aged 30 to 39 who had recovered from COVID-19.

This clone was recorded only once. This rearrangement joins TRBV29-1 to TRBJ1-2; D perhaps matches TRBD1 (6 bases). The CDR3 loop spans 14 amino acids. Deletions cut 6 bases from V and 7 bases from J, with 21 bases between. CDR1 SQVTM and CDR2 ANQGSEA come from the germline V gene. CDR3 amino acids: CSVLTGTRRSGYTF. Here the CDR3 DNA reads TGCAGCGTCCTAACAGGGACCAGACGCTCTGGCTACACCTTC.

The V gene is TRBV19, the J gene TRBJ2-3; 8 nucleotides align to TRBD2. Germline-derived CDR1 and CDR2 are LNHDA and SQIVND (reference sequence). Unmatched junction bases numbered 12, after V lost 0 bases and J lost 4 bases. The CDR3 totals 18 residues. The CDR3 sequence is CASSIDGLGSGIADTQYF. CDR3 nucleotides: TGTGCCAGTAGTATAGATGGCCTGGGTAGCGGGATAGCAGATACGCAGTATTTT.

The CDR3 spells CASSQVLGTGELFF. In DNA form, the CDR3 reads TGTGCCAGCAGCCAAGTCCTAGGAACCGGGGAGCTGTTTTTT. V gene TRBV14 combines with J gene TRBJ2-2; D is uncertain. There are 14 residues in the CDR3. Per germline, CDR1 SGHDN and CDR2 FVKESK. The germline V and J ends were trimmed by 1 base and 5 bases, with 8 bases remaining between them. The entire variable domain, with the rest obtained from reference TRBV14 and TRBJ2-2, is as follows: EAGVTQFPSHSVIEKGQTVTLRCDPISGHDNLYWYRRVMGKEIKFLLHFVKESKQDESGMPNNRFLAERTGGTYSTLKVQPAELEDSGVYFCASSQVLGTGELFFGEGSRLTVL.

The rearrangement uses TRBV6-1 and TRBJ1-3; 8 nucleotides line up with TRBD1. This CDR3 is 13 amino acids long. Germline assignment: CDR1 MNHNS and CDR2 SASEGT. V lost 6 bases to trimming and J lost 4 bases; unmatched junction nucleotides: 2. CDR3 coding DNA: TGTGCCAGCAGGACAGGGGAGGGAAACACCATATATTTT. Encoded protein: CASRTGEGNTIYF.

CDR3 sequence: CASSQVVSGRIAGTSYNEQFF. The CDR3 nucleotides are TGTGCCAGCAGCCAAGTGGTTTCCGGGAGGATAGCGGGGACCTCCTACAATGAGCAGTTCTTC. The V and J genes are TRBV3-1 (or the pseudogene TRBV3-2) and TRBJ2-1, with 8 bases matching TRBD2. The CDR3 has 21 residues. V shed 1 base and J 0 bases; nucleotides not matched to a gene: 17. Germline-derived CDR1 and CDR2 are LGHDT and YNNKEL (reference sequence).